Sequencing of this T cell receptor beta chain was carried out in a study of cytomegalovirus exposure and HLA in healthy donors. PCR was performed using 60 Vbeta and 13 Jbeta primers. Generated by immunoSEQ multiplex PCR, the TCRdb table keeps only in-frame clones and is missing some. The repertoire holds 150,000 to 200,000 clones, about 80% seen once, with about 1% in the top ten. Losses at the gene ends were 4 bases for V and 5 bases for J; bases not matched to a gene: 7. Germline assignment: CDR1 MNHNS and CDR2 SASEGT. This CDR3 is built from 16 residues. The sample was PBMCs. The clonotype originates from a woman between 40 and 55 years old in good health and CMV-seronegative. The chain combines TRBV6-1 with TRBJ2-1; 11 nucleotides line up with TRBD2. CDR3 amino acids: CASSVTGTSGNNEQFF. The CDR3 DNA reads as TGTGCCAGCAGTGTAACCGGGACTAGCGGTAACAATGAGCAGTTCTTC.